Each of the 22 T cell receptor beta chains below was sequenced from the same sample in a study of OX40 agonist ivuxolimab in advanced cancers. Clones were sequenced by immunoSEQ multiplex PCR, and TCRdb holds only the in-frame ones, with some missing. The sample comprises 75,000 to 80,000 clones, approximately 80% of which are singletons, and 1.5% to 2% rests with the top ten. Specimen: CD4+ or CD8+ T cells sorted from blood, collected in a trial of the OX40 agonist ivuxolimab. These TCRs come from an adult with an advanced solid tumor such as melanoma, head and neck, liver or kidney cancer.

V gene TRBV27 combines with J gene TRBJ2-5; D is tentatively TRBD1 or TRBD2 (5 bases each). This CDR3 contains 14 residues. V lost 5 bases and J lost 4, with 14 bases in between. Germline V lookup: CDR1 MNHEY, CDR2 SMNVEV (reference sequence). The CDR3 sequence: CASSLSWDLETQYF. The CDR3, as DNA: TGTGCCAGCAGTCTCTCTTGGGACCTAGAGACCCAGTACTTC.

This sequence joins TRBV7-2 and TRBJ1-1, with a tentative D call TRBD1 (6 bases). This CDR3 contains 12 residues. V dropped 3 bases and J dropped 8 bases, with 10 bases sitting between them. Looked up from germline, CDR1 is SGHTA and CDR2 is FQGNSA. The CDR3, as DNA: TGTGCCAGCAGCTTTGGACAGACAGAAGCTTTCTTT. Amino acids: CASSFGQTEAFF.

The chain carries TRBV7-6 and TRBJ1-1; 7 bases are a match to TRBD1. The CDR3 has 14 residues. V trimming: 1 base; J trimming: 1 base; junction bases outside the gene matches: 0. Germline V gene sequence: CDR1 SGHVS, CDR2 FNYEAQ. This CDR3 is CASSLGQGNTEAFF. The CDR3 nucleotides read TGTGCCAGCAGCTTAGGACAGGGGAACACTGAAGCTTTCTTT.

The chain carries TRBV19 and TRBJ1-1; 7 positions match TRBD1. The V and J ends lost 4 bases and 2 bases, in that order; junction bases with no gene match: 4. This CDR3 is built from 14 residues. CDR1 LNHDA and CDR2 SQIVND come from the germline V gene (reference sequence). The DNA for the CDR3 is TGTGCCAGTAGTACCGGGACAGACAACACTGAAGCTTTCTTT. It codes for CASSTGTDNTEAFF.

The chain employs TRBV6-1 and TRBJ2-5; maybe TRBD2 (6 bases). The CDR3 has 14 amino acids. Per the germline V gene, CDR1 is MNHNS and CDR2 is SASEGT. Between the trimmed V and J ends, which lost 5 bases and 1 base, there was a span of 11 bases. In DNA form, the CDR3 reads TGTGCCAGCAGTCAAGTGGGGGGCCAAGAGACCCAGTACTTC. Residues: CASSQVGGQETQYF.

V is TRBV4-1 and J is TRBJ2-7, with 8 bases lining up with TRBD1. Germline loops: CDR1 MGHRA, CDR2 YSYEKL. The CDR3 consists of 15 residues. Losses at the gene ends were 2 bases for V and 1 base for J; bases not matched to a gene: 4. CDR3 coding DNA: TGCGCCAGCAGCCAAATACGGGACAGGTCCTACGAGCAGTACTTC. This translates into CASSQIRDRSYEQYF.

As concerns this clone: Different DNA sequences within this sample yield the same CDR3. V is TRBV9 and J is TRBJ1-2; perhaps TRBD1 as D (5 bases). Germline V gene lookup returns CDR1 SGDLS and CDR2 YYNGEE. V lost 4 bases, J lost 2 bases, and 9 bases lay in between. This CDR3 has 13 residues. This CDR3 reads CASSPDINYGYTF. The CDR3 coding sequence is TGTGCCAGCAGCCCGGACATAAACTATGGCTACACCTTC.

The chain combines TRBV7-3 with TRBJ2-3; no clear D. The CDR3 loop spans 17 amino acids. V lost 0 bases and J lost 0, with 13 bases in between. Germline V gives CDR1 SGHTA, CDR2 FQGTGA. CDR3 coding DNA: TGTGCCAGCAGCTTAACCGGCCGGGTGTCTAGCACAGATACGCAGTATTTT. Protein sequence: CASSLTGRVSSTDTQYF. The full variable domain, completed using reference TRBV7-3 and TRBJ2-3, is GAGVSQTPSNKVTEKGKYVELRCDPISGHTALYWYRQSLGQGPEFLIYFQGTGAADDSGLPNDRFFAVRPEGSVSTLKIQRTERGDSAVYLCASSLTGRVSSTDTQYFGPGTRLTVL.

The rearrangement links TRBV30 to TRBJ1-1; D possibly corresponds to TRBD1 (5 bases). This CDR3 region has 13 residues. Germline values: CDR1 GTSNPN, CDR2 SVGIG (reference sequence). The germline V and J ends were trimmed by 2 bases and 7 bases, with 14 bases remaining between them. CDR3 coding DNA: TGTGCCTGGAGTAGAAGTTTGGGGGGTGAAGCTTTCTTT. Amino acids: CAWSRSLGGEAFF. Full variable domain (outside the CDR3, taken from reference TRBV30 and TRBJ1-1): SQTIHQWPATLVQPVGSPLSLECTVEGTSNPNLYWYRQAAGRGLQLLFYSVGIGQISSEVPQNLSASRPQDRQFILSSKKLLLSDSGFYLCAWSRSLGGEAFFGQGTRLTVV.

The chain is built from TRBV19 and TRBJ1-2; D is uncertain. The CDR3 length is 12 residues. V was shortened by 3 bases and J by 5 bases, with 7 bases between the two germline ends. Looked up from germline, CDR1 is LNHDA and CDR2 is SQIVND (reference sequence). The CDR3 here is CASSIPSYGYTF. CDR3 in DNA: TGTGCCAGTAGTATCCCGTCGTATGGCTACACCTTC.

This chain uses TRBV6-1 with TRBJ2-1; 7 positions match TRBD1. Losses at the gene ends were 3 bases for V and 8 bases for J; bases not matched to a gene: 4. Germline V gene data show CDR1 as MNHNS and CDR2 as SASEGT. The CDR3 contains 13 residues. CDR3 in amino acids: CASSDRQGDEQFF. DNA for the CDR3: TGTGCCAGCAGTGACCGACAGGGCGATGAGCAGTTCTTC.

This rearrangement joins TRBV7-2 to TRBJ2-3; perhaps TRBD2 as D (7 bases). V was trimmed by 7 bases and J by 2 bases, leaving 16 bases between them. CDR1 is SGHTA and CDR2 is FQGNSA in the germline V gene. The CDR3 contains 15 residues. The CDR3 here is CASTARGGLTDTQYF. The CDR3 DNA is TGTGCCAGCACCGCTAGGGGGGGTCTCACAGATACGCAGTATTTT.

The chain employs TRBV29-1 and TRBJ1-2; maybe TRBD1 (6 bases). CDR1 is SQVTM and CDR2 is ANQGSEA in the germline V gene. The CDR3 contains 13 residues. V was cut by 5 bases and J by 7 bases, with 17 bases left in between. In DNA form, the CDR3 reads TGCAGCGTTTCCGCTGGACAGTTTCGTGGCTACACCTTC. This gives the protein CSVSAGQFRGYTF.

Only a few counts were recorded for this clone. The same CDR3 also results from other DNA sequences found in this sample. CDR3 coding DNA: TGTGCCAGTAGTATAGATCGAGAGAACACTGAAGCTTTCTTT. Translated: CASSIDRENTEAFF. V usage is TRBV19 and J usage is TRBJ1-1, with D uncertain. The germline V gene has CDR1 LNHDA and CDR2 SQIVND (reference sequence). V dropped 0 bases and J dropped 1 base, with 6 bases sitting between them. The CDR3 loop spans 14 amino acids.

This chain uses TRBV28 with TRBJ1-1, with D possibly TRBD1 on 5 matching bases. The CDR3 runs 14 residues. CDR1 and CDR2 (germline): MDHEN, SYDVKM. Trimming stripped 4 bases from V and 0 bases from J, with 9 bases between. The CDR3 sequence is CASSSRAMNTEAFF. In DNA form, the CDR3 reads TGTGCCAGCAGTTCCAGGGCTATGAACACTGAAGCTTTCTTT.

The rearrangement uses TRBV29-1 and TRBJ2-7; maybe TRBD2 (7 bases). CDR1 SQVTM and CDR2 ANQGSEA come from the germline V gene. The CDR3 sequence is 13 residues long. V was shortened by 2 bases and J by 2 bases, with 10 bases between the two germline ends. Written as DNA, the CDR3 is TGCAGCGTTGAAAAGGGGGGGGCCTACGAGCAGTACTTC. Translated: CSVEKGGAYEQYF.

The chain recombines TRBV5-1 with TRBJ2-7, with 7 bases that match TRBD1. After removal of 8 bases from V and 6 bases from J, the junction contained 8 bases not matched to a gene. From germline, CDR1 is SGHRS and CDR2 YFSETQ. CDR3 length: 12 residues. CDR3 region: CASGDSKGEQYF. The DNA for the CDR3 is TGCGCCAGTGGGGACAGTAAGGGCGAGCAGTACTTC.

The V gene is TRBV7-9, the J gene TRBJ2-1; D is uncertain. V was shortened by 1 base and J by 13 bases, with 14 bases between the two germline ends. The germline gives CDR1 SEHNR, CDR2 FQNEAQ (reference sequence). This CDR3 is built from 13 residues. Written as DNA, the CDR3 is TGTGCCAGCAGCTTAGACAGTTATGGAAAACAGTTCTTC. Encoded protein: CASSLDSYGKQFF.

The chain is built from TRBV5-5 and TRBJ2-1, with D hard to call. Trimming left V 4 bases short and J 10 bases short, with 21 bases between. This CDR3 is built from 15 residues. Germline CDR1 SGHKS, CDR2 YYEKEE (reference sequence). DNA of the CDR3: TGTGCCAGCAGCCAAGTAAGTAGTTCGGGTAGCGAGCAGTTCTTC. Its protein product is CASSQVSSSGSEQFF.

This clone is a singleton in its sample. The chain couples TRBV11-3 to TRBJ2-1; 8 bases match TRBD1. Losses at the gene ends were 5 bases for V and 7 bases for J; bases not matched to a gene: 10. CDR1 is SGHNT and CDR2 is YENEEA in the germline V gene. There are 15 residues in the CDR3. CDR3 loop: CASSPQGQAANEQFF. CDR3 bases: TGTGCCAGCAGCCCCCAGGGACAGGCGGCTAATGAGCAGTTCTTC.

The chain carries TRBV5-1 and TRBJ1-4, with D perhaps matching TRBD1 (6 bases). The CDR3 has 14 residues. Deletions cut 4 bases from V and 5 bases from J, with 12 bases between. From germline, CDR1 is SGHRS and CDR2 YFSETQ. As DNA, the CDR3 is TGCGCCAGCAGCACTACAGGGTTGAATGAAAAACTGTTTTTT. Translated: CASSTTGLNEKLFF.

The chain uses TRBV28 and TRBJ2-5, with TRBD1 matching 7 bases. The V gene end was trimmed by 7 bases and the J gene end by 4 bases; junction bases not matched to a gene: 12. In germline, CDR1 is MDHEN, CDR2 SYDVKM. CDR3 size: 15 residues. This CDR3 is CASIGAGGGGETQYF. Here the CDR3 DNA reads TGTGCCAGCATTGGGGCAGGGGGTGGGGGAGAGACCCAGTACTTC.